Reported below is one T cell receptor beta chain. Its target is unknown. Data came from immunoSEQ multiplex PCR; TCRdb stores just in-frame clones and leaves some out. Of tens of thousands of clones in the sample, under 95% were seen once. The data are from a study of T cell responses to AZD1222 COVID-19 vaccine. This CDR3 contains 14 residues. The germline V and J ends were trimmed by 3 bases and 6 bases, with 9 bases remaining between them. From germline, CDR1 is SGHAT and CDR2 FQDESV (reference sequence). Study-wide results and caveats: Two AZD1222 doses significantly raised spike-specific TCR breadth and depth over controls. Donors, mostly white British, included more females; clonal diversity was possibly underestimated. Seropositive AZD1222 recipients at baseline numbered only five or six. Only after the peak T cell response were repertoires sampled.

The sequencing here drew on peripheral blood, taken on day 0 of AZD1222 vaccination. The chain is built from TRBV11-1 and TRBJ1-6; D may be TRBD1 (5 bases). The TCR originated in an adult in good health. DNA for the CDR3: TGTGCCAGCAGCTTTCCCGGGACTAATTCACCCCTCCACTTT. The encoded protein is CASSFPGTNSPLHF.